This T cell receptor (beta chain) was recorded in a study of patients and donors after allogeneic stem cell transplantation. This clonotype has a handful of counts. A single record per CDR3 protein comes from TCRdb applying MiXCR to the RT-PCR reads. The sample lists hundreds of thousands of distinct CDR3 sequences; 16% were seen once. CDR1 is SGHTA, CDR2 FQGTGA, per germline. The ends were cut back, 5 bases at V and 8 bases at J, with 22 bases in the middle. CDR3 size: 16 residues. The TCR sequence derives from a human donor who was either an allogeneic HSCT recipient or a stem cell or donor lymphocyte infusion donor (not recorded which). It is not recorded whose cells these are; they may come from a transplant donor. J is TRBJ2-1 and V is TRBV7-3; D is possibly TRBD1 (5 bases). The sequenced sample consisted of blood, either unsorted or a sorted T cell fraction (not recorded which). In nucleotides, the CDR3 is TGTGCCAGCAGCCCCCGCGGAGACAGTGAACTTGATGAGCAGTTCTTC. Its protein is CASSPRGDSELDEQFF.